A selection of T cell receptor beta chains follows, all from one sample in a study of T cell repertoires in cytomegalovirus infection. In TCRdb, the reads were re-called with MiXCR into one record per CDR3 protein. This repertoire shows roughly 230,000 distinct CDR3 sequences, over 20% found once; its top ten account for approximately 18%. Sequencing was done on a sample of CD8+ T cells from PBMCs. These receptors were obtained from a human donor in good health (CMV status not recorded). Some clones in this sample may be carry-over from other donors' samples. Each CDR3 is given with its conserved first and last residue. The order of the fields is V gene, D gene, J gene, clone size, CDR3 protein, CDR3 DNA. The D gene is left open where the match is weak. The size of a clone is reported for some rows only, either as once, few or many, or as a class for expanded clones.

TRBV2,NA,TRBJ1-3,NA,CASSLSTGSSGNTIYF,TGTGCCAGCAGCCTATCCACCGGGAGCTCTGGAAACACCATATATTTT
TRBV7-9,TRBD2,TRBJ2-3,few,CASTQSGGPTDTQYF,TGTGCCAGCACCCAAAGCGGGGGCCCAACAGATACGCAGTATTTT
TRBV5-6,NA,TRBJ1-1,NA,CASSLALREMNTEAFF,TGTGCCAGCAGCTTGGCTCTAAGGGAGATGAACACTGAAGCTTTCTTT
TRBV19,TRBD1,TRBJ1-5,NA,CASSSPGQGPSNQPQHF,TGTGCCAGTAGTTCGCCGGGACAGGGCCCTTCGAATCAGCCCCAGCATTTT
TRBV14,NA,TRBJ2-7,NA,CASSQGRGYEQYF,TGTGCCAGCAGCCAAGGGAGAGGGTACGAGCAGTACTTC
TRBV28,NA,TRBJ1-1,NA,CASRGVMNTEAFF,TGTGCCAGCAGGGGAGTTATGAACACTGAAGCTTTCTTT
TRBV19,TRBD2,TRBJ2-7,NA,CASSISGGSSYEQYF,TGTGCCAGTAGTATATCGGGGGGGAGCTCCTACGAGCAGTACTTC
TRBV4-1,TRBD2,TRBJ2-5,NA,CASSQEAGGPGIRETQYF,TGCGCCAGCAGCCAGGAAGCGGGGGGGCCCGGAATAAGGGAGACCCAGTACTTC
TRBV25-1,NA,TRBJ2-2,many,CASSGGAITGELFF,TGTGCCAGCAGTGGGGGGGCCATCACCGGGGAGCTGTTTTTT
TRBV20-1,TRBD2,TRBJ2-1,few,CSARTSGGPYSYNEQFF,TGCAGTGCTAGGACTAGCGGGGGGCCTTACTCCTACAATGAGCAGTTCTTC
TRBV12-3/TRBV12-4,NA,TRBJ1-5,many,CASSLWGTEQPQHF,TGTGCCAGCAGTTTATGGGGTACGGAGCAGCCCCAGCATTTT
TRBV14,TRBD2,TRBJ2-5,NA,CASSQGLAGGQIQETQYF,TGTGCCAGCAGCCAAGGACTAGCGGGGGGCCAGATCCAAGAGACCCAGTACTTC
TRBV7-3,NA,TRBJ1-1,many,CASSLSAGRNTEAFF,TGTGCCAGCAGCTTATCTGCAGGGAGGAACACTGAAGCTTTCTTT
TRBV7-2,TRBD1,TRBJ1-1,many,CASSRSGTVNTEAFF,TGTGCCAGCAGCAGATCCGGGACAGTGAACACTGAAGCTTTCTTT
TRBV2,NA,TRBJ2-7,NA,CASREGAGNSYEQYF,TGTGCCAGCAGAGAAGGTGCGGGTAACTCCTACGAGCAGTACTTC
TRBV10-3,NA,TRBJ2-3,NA,CAVSLRAGTDTQYF,TGTGCCGTGTCACTCCGGGCCGGCACAGATACGCAGTATTTT
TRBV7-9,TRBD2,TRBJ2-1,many,CASSQAGYNEQFF,TGTGCCAGCAGTCAAGCGGGGTACAATGAGCAGTTCTTC
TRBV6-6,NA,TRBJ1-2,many,CASSYVLGDYGYTF,TGTGCCAGCAGTTACGTCCTGGGAGACTATGGCTACACCTTC
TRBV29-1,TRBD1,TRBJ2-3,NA,CSAGTGTDTQYF,TGCAGCGCCGGGACAGGCACAGATACGCAGTATTTT
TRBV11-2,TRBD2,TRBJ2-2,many,CASSPGGPFAGELFF,TGTGCCAGCAGTCCGGGGGGACCCTTCGCCGGGGAGCTGTTTTTT
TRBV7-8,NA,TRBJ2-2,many,CASSKTPGTGELFF,TGTGCCAGCAGCAAAACCCCAGGGACCGGGGAGCTGTTTTTT
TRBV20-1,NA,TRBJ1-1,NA,CSAPGQKNTEAFF,TGCAGTGCCCCGGGGCAGAAGAACACTGAAGCTTTCTTT
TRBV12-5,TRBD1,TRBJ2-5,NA,CASSRGRETQYF,TGTGCTAGTTCCAGGGGGCGAGAGACCCAGTACTTC
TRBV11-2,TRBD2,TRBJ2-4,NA,CASSLWSSGVAKNIQYF,TGTGCCAGCAGCTTGTGGTCTAGCGGGGTAGCCAAAAACATTCAGTACTTC
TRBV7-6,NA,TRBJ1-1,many,CASRDPRDTEAFF,TGTGCCAGCAGAGATCCCCGGGACACTGAAGCTTTCTTT
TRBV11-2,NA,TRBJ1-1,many,CASSSSSVVTEAFF,TGTGCCAGCAGCTCCTCCTCAGTTGTCACTGAAGCTTTCTTT
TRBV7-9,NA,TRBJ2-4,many,CASSTRTNEAKNIQYF,TGTGCCAGCAGCACCCGGACAAACGAAGCCAAAAACATTCAGTACTTC
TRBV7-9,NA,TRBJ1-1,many,CASSSRVDTEAFF,TGTGCCAGCAGCTCCAGGGTGGACACTGAAGCTTTCTTT
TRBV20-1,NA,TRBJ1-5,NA,CSAIRKEGQPQHF,TGCAGTGCCATAAGAAAGGAGGGGCAGCCCCAGCATTTT